A selection of T cell receptor beta chains follows, all from one sample in a study of identical twins. TCRdb recomputed calls from the 5' RACE reads with MiXCR, one row per CDR3 protein. The table has 600,000 to 850,000 distinct CDR3 sequences, 15% to 20% seen once. The same data also went into a second study, on T cells expressing NK-cell markers.

The specimen sequenced was PBMCs. All receptors come from a woman aged 18-30 years in good health. Both conserved end residues are part of each CDR3. Fields, in order: V gene, clone size, J gene, D gene, CDR3 DNA, CDR3 protein. A D gene is named only where the DNA matches it firmly. Clone size is not always given. Where it is, it says once, few, many or a class for expanded clones.

TRBV27	.	TRBJ1-6	.	TGTGCCAGCAGTTTTCCGGGACCTAATTCACCCCTCCACTTT	CASSFPGPNSPLHF
TRBV12-3/TRBV12-4	few	TRBJ1-1	.	TGTGCCAGCAGTTTAGCGAGGGGGAAGACTGAAGCTTTCTTT	CASSLARGKTEAFF
TRBV7-9	.	TRBJ1-5	.	TGTGCCAGCAGCCCATTGGGAGGAGGCAATCAGCCCCAGCATTTT	CASSPLGGGNQPQHF
TRBV7-2	.	TRBJ2-1	TRBD1	TGTGCCAGCAGCTCCGGGACAGGGTTTTACAATGAGCAGTTCTTC	CASSSGTGFYNEQFF
TRBV6-1	few	TRBJ2-7	TRBD1	TGTGCCAGCAGGAGGGACAGGGGGCTTGGCGAGCAGTACTTC	CASRRDRGLGEQYF
TRBV11-3	.	TRBJ2-1	TRBD2	TGTGCCAGCAGCTTAGCGGGAGGGCCACTTAATGAGCAGTTCTTC	CASSLAGGPLNEQFF
TRBV7-6	few	TRBJ2-1	TRBD2	TGTGCCAGCAGCTTAGTAGCGGGAAAGGACTATGAGCAGTTCTTC	CASSLVAGKDYEQFF
TRBV29-1	once	TRBJ2-3	.	TGCAGCGTTGATCAGAGCACAGATACGCAGTATTTT	CSVDQSTDTQYF
TRBV9	few	TRBJ2-1	.	TGTGCCAGCAGCGGACATAGCGATGAGCAGTTCTTC	CASSGHSDEQFF
TRBV10-3	few	TRBJ2-3	.	TGTGCCATCAGAGGGGCAGATACGCAGTATTTT	CAIRGADTQYF
TRBV11-2	few	TRBJ2-5	TRBD1	TGTGCCAGCAGCTTAGGTCGGGACAGGGAACAGACCCAGTACTTC	CASSLGRDREQTQYF